Listed below are T cell receptor beta chains from one sample, sequenced in a study of glioma-infiltrating T cells after dendritic cell vaccination. Only in-frame clones appear in the TCRdb table, and some are missing; sequencing was by immunoSEQ multiplex PCR. Of about 49,000 clones listed, approximately 83% are singletons. Sample: blood, taken before dendritic cell vaccination. These receptors were obtained from a human donor with glioblastoma. Each CDR3 is given with its conserved first and last residue. A D gene is named only where the DNA matches it firmly. Some rows have no size entry. The others give once, few or many, or a class for an expanded clone.

v_call	cdr3_length	j_call	d_call	clone_size	cdr3_nt	cdr3_aa
TRBV30	16	TRBJ1-5	NA	NA	TGTGCCTGGAGTACCCGGACAGCCTCCAGCAATCAGCCCCAGCATTTT	CAWSTRTASSNQPQHF
TRBV6-5	15	TRBJ1-2	TRBD1	NA	TGTGCCAGCAGTTACTCGGGACAGACTAACTATGGCTACACCTTC	CASSYSGQTNYGYTF
TRBV29-1	15	TRBJ2-3	TRBD2	NA	TGCAGCGCTGAGACTAGCGGGGTTCGCACAGATACGCAGTATTTT	CSAETSGVRTDTQYF
TRBV19	15	TRBJ1-5	NA	NA	TGTGCCAGTAGTATCATCATCTATAGCAATCAGCCCCAGCATTTT	CASSIIIYSNQPQHF
TRBV4-3	14	TRBJ1-1	TRBD1	NA	TGCGCCAGCAGCCAAGGGGACCAGGGGGCGGGAGCTTTCTTT	CASSQGDQGAGAFF
TRBV6-6	12	TRBJ2-3	NA	NA	TGTGCCAGCATGCGGGTGACAGATACGCAGTATTTT	CASMRVTDTQYF
TRBV29-1	15	TRBJ1-1	NA	once	TGCAGCGTTGGAAATCTGCCGACTATGAACACTGAAGCTTTCTTT	CSVGNLPTMNTEAFF
TRBV6-6	15	TRBJ2-2	NA	NA	TGTGCCAGCAGTCTAGGCCTCTATAACACCGGGGAGCTGTTTTTT	CASSLGLYNTGELFF
TRBV2	13	TRBJ2-1	TRBD1	NA	TGTGCCAGCTTGTGGACAGGGCCCAATGAGCAGTTCTTC	CASLWTGPNEQFF
TRBV9	15	TRBJ2-7	NA	NA	TGTGCCAGCAGCGTAGGAGAATCGATCTCCTACGAGCAGTACTTC	CASSVGESISYEQYF
TRBV27	12	TRBJ2-3	NA	NA	TGTGCCAGCAGTTTAACCGGTTATACGCAGTATTTT	CASSLTGYTQYF
TRBV11-2	16	TRBJ2-1	NA	NA	TGTGCCAGCAGCTTAGATCTCGGGCAGGGATACAATGAGCAGTTCTTC	CASSLDLGQGYNEQFF
TRBV10-2	14	TRBJ2-3	TRBD1	NA	TGCGCCAGCAGCCCCGGAACAGGGGGAGATACGCAGTATTTT	CASSPGTGGDTQYF
TRBV9	15	TRBJ1-1	NA	once	TGTGCCAGCAGCGTAGTACTCAGGGGCTTCACTGAAGCTTTCTTT	CASSVVLRGFTEAFF
TRBV5-6	14	TRBJ2-1	NA	NA	TGTGCCAGCAGCTTGGGGGCCTTGGGGCAGGGGTGCTTCTTC	CASSLGALGQGCFF
TRBV5-1	16	TRBJ2-3	NA	NA	TGCGCCAGCAGCTTGGAAGGTCGCAGGTCCGCAGATACGCAGTATTTT	CASSLEGRRSADTQYF
TRBV4-1	17	TRBJ1-5	NA	NA	TGCGCCAGCAGCCACCCCCGGGCGGGGTTTAGCAATCAGCCCCAGCATTTT	CASSHPRAGFSNQPQHF
TRBV7-2	14	TRBJ1-5	NA	NA	TGTGCCAGCAGCTTAGAGCCCGGTAGCCAGCCCCAGCATTTT	CASSLEPGSQPQHF
TRBV2	17	TRBJ2-1	TRBD2	NA	TGTGCCAGCACTAGCGGGACCCCCCCTACGCCTTTGGGGGAGCAGTTCTTC	CASTSGTPPTPLGEQFF
TRBV7-2	12	TRBJ2-1	TRBD1	NA	TGTGCCAGCAGCTTGGGGACAGGTGAGCAGTTCTTC	CASSLGTGEQFF
TRBV30	12	TRBJ1-5	NA	NA	TGTGCCTGGGGGGAGGGGGGTCAGCCCCAGCATTTT	CAWGEGGQPQHF
TRBV6-4	14	TRBJ2-2	NA	NA	TGTGCCAGCAGTGACTCGAGCGTAGGCGGGGAGCTGTTTTTT	CASSDSSVGGELFF
TRBV18	13	TRBJ1-5	NA	NA	TGTGCCAGCTCACCGTCAGGGTCGGAGCCCCAGCATTTT	CASSPSGSEPQHF
TRBV6-6	12	TRBJ1-3	NA	NA	TGTGCCAGCAGCCTCTCTGGAAACACCATATATTTT	CASSLSGNTIYF